These T cell receptor beta chains were read from a single sample in a study of T-cell memory formation after mild COVID-19. TCRdb reprocessed the 5' RACE reads via MiXCR and lists one record per CDR3 protein. The repertoire holds 550,000 to 700,000 distinct CDR3 sequences, with about a sixth as singletons. What was sequenced was PBMCs or a T cell subset sorted from them (not recorded which). All receptors derive from an adult woman who had mild COVID-19 (a few samples of this study predate the infection). Cell type and time point are not known. CDR3s include the opening cysteine and the closing phenylalanine or tryptophan. D genes are given only for firm matches. For some rows the clone size is stated as once, few or many, or as a class when expanded; others skip it.

d_call | j_call | clone_size | v_call | cdr3_aa | cdr3_nt
TRBD1 | TRBJ2-7 | . | TRBV28 | CASSKGAGSFSPYEQYF | TGTGCCAGCAGTAAGGGGGCAGGGTCATTTAGCCCCTACGAGCAGTACTTC
. | TRBJ1-5 | few | TRBV5-1 | CASSLGGRDQPQHF | TGCGCCAGCAGCTTAGGGGGGCGGGATCAGCCCCAGCATTTT
. | TRBJ1-1 | few | TRBV5-1 | CASSWQEYTEAFF | TGCGCCAGCAGCTGGCAGGAGTACACTGAAGCTTTCTTT
TRBD2 | TRBJ2-7 | few | TRBV15 | CATSIGLAGSYEQYF | TGTGCCACCAGTATTGGACTAGCGGGATCCTACGAGCAGTACTTC
. | TRBJ1-6 | few | TRBV10-3 | CATGIGGSPLHF | TGTGCCACCGGGATAGGAGGTTCACCCCTCCACTTT
TRBD1 | TRBJ1-3 | . | TRBV7-9 | CASSLAGTGGLRNTIYF | TGTGCCAGCAGCTTGGCCGGGACAGGGGGCTTAAGAAACACCATATATTTT
TRBD1 | TRBJ1-4 | few | TRBV12-3/TRBV12-4 | CASSFGTGGDLDEKLFF | TGTGCCAGCAGTTTCGGGACAGGGGGCGATTTGGATGAAAAACTGTTTTTT
. | TRBJ2-3 | few | TRBV12-3/TRBV12-4 | CASSLESWATQYF | TGTGCCAGCAGTCTTGAGTCGTGGGCTACGCAGTATTTT
TRBD1 | TRBJ2-1 | few | TRBV7-3 | CASSSGGPNEQFF | TGTGCCAGCAGCTCAGGGGGTCCGAATGAGCAGTTCTTC
. | TRBJ2-3 | . | TRBV2 | CASSRNVDTQYF | TGTGCCAGCAGCAGGAACGTGGACACGCAGTATTTT
. | TRBJ1-1 | . | TRBV7-9 | CASSLWEGGGTEAFF | TGTGCCAGCAGCTTATGGGAGGGAGGGGGGACTGAAGCTTTCTTT
TRBD2 | TRBJ2-7 | . | TRBV12-3/TRBV12-4 | CASSKTSGPYEQYF | TGTGCCAGCAGTAAGACTAGCGGGCCCTACGAGCAGTACTTC
. | TRBJ2-3 | . | TRBV9 | CASSVVGGPGTDTQYF | TGTGCCAGCAGCGTAGTTGGGGGGCCGGGCACAGATACGCAGTATTTT
TRBD2 | TRBJ2-4 | . | TRBV3-1 | CASSQVGGRAKNIQYF | TGTGCCAGCAGCCAAGTAGGCGGGAGGGCCAAAAACATTCAGTACTTC
. | TRBJ2-7 | few | TRBV7-3 | CASSLSGGVGEQYF | TGTGCCAGCAGCTTAAGCGGCGGGGTGGGGGAGCAGTACTTC
. | TRBJ2-1 | . | TRBV27 | CASGPVSYNEQFF | TGTGCCAGCGGGCCGGTCTCCTACAATGAGCAGTTCTTC